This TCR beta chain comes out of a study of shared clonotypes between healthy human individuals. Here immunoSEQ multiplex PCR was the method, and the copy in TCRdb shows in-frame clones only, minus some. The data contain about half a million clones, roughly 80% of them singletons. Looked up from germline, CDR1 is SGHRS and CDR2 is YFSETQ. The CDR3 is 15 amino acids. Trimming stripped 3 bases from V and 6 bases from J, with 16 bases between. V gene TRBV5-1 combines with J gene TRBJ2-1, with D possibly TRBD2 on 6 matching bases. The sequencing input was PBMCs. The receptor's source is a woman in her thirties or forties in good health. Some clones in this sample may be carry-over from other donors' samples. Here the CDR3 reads CASSSGSAQPNEQFF. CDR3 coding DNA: TGCGCCAGCAGCTCCGGGAGCGCCCAGCCCAATGAGCAGTTCTTC.